The entry below describes one T cell receptor beta chain. The data derive from a study of blood T cell repertoires in COVID-19. Germline lookup yields CDR1 SGHDT and CDR2 YYEEEE. With 1 base removed from V and 2 bases from J, the gap between germline ends came to 13 bases. This CDR3 comprises 15 residues. Assay used: immunoSEQ multiplex PCR; TCRdb lists only in-frame clones, some missing. The sample has about 190,000 clones, roughly 73% seen once; the top ten hold 2.5% to 3%. This TCR derives from a woman older than 75 with active or convalescent COVID-19. The sample comprised peripheral blood. The V gene is TRBV5-6, the J gene TRBJ2-7; tentatively, D is TRBD2 (7 bases). CDR3 in DNA: TGTGCCAGCAGCTTGCGGGGGGCCGGAACCTACGAGCAGTACTTC. Protein sequence: CASSLRGAGTYEQYF.